The 30 T cell receptor beta chains below come from one sample, sequenced in a study of Ad26.COV2.S vaccination and SARS-CoV-2 variants. Assay: immunoSEQ multiplex PCR; the TCRdb copy retains only in-frame clones and omits some. The table shows about 350,000 clones, with approximately 86% occurring only once. The sample's treatment: 19 received Ad26.COV2.S at low or high dose, single or two shots; 5 received placebo; per-sample allocation not given. Sampling was done on day 63 after the first vaccine or placebo injection. The sample in question was peripheral blood, obtained in a trial of Ad26.COV2.S vaccine versus placebo. These receptors all stem from a person aged 18-65 years who received the Ad26.COV2.S COVID-19 vaccine or a placebo.

V gene TRBV5-4 combines with J gene TRBJ1-2; 7 positions agree with TRBD1. The germline gives CDR1 SGHNT, CDR2 YYREEE (reference sequence). There are 13 residues in the CDR3. V shed 3 bases and J 8 bases; nucleotides not matched to a gene: 7. CDR3 sequence (DNA): TGTGCCAGCAGCTATGACAGGGTGGGGGGCTACACCTTC. Its protein product is CASSYDRVGGYTF.

The genes are TRBV19 and TRBJ2-7, with D maybe TRBD2 (6 bases). Germline V gene lookup returns CDR1 LNHDA and CDR2 SQIVND (reference sequence). The CDR3 has 14 residues. Trimming shortened V by 5 bases and J by 2 bases, and 13 bases separated the two germline ends. CDR3 in amino acids: CASSLEGFTYEQYF. The CDR3 coding sequence is TGTGCCAGTAGTCTGGAGGGTTTTACCTACGAGCAGTACTTC.

This chain joins TRBV9 and TRBJ1-4; no definite D call. The CDR3 contains 14 residues. Germline CDR1 and CDR2: SGDLS and YYNGEE. Trimming left V 0 bases short and J 7 bases short, with 10 bases between. CDR3 DNA sequence: TGTGCCAGCAGCGTAGAGGGTGGGTGTGAAAAACTGTTTTTT. It encodes CASSVEGGCEKLFF.

J is TRBJ1-2 and V is TRBV10-3; the match to TRBD1 covers 7 bases. V shed 7 bases, J shed 2 bases, and the junction held 7 bases outside the gene matches. The CDR3 covers 14 residues. CDR1 ENHRY and CDR2 SYGVKD come from the germline V gene. CDR3 DNA: TGTGCCATCACACGGGACAGCTTGAACTATGGCTACACCTTC. It yields the protein CAITRDSLNYGYTF.

The chain uses TRBV24-1 and TRBJ2-5, with D uncertain. Trimming pared 6 bases from V and 5 bases from J, leaving 21 bases between. The germline V gene has CDR1 KGHDR and CDR2 SFDVKD. The CDR3 contains 16 residues. CDR3: CATSPSEVGYMETQYF. In DNA form, the CDR3 reads TGTGCCACCAGTCCCTCCGAGGTAGGGTATATGGAGACCCAGTACTTC.

The genes are TRBV4-1 and TRBJ2-3; no definite D call. V was shortened by 1 base and J by 1 base, with 6 bases between the two germline ends. The CDR3 runs 14 residues. The germline V gene encodes CDR1 MGHRA and CDR2 YSYEKL. The CDR3 DNA reads TGCGCCAGCAGCCAAGGGTCCCGCACAGATACGCAGTATTTT. Amino acid sequence: CASSQGSRTDTQYF.

This chain links TRBV7-3 with TRBJ1-6; D call uncertain. V lost 5 bases and J 7 bases, leaving 18 bases between the germline ends. This CDR3 comprises 16 residues. The germline V gene has CDR1 SGHTA and CDR2 FQGTGA. The CDR3 sequence: CASSESRTGPNSPLHF. CDR3 DNA sequence: TGTGCCAGCAGCGAATCCCGGACCGGGCCAAATTCACCCCTCCACTTT.

V is TRBV2 and J is TRBJ2-2, with TRBD1 matching over 7 bases. Trimming cost V 8 bases and J 8 bases; bases outside gene matches: 8. The CDR3 extends over 13 amino acids. CDR1 SNHLY and CDR2 FYNNEI come from the germline V gene. As DNA, the CDR3 is TGTGCCAGCCACGACAGGGCGTCAGGGGAGCTGTTTTTT. Translating it yields CASHDRASGELFF.

In its sample, this clone was seen a few times. This rearrangement joins TRBV28 to TRBJ2-1; D possibly uses TRBD1 or TRBD2 (5 bases each). CDR1 and CDR2 from the germline V gene are MDHEN and SYDVKM. The CDR3 has 11 residues. V gave up 5 bases and J gave up 13 bases, with 12 bases separating them. The chain's CDR3 is CASSVRDPQFF. CDR3 bases: TGTGCCAGCAGTGTACGGGACCCCCAGTTCTTC.

The rearrangement uses TRBV6-2 or TRBV6-3 and TRBJ1-6, with a tentative D call TRBD1 (5 bases). The CDR3 is 16 residues long. With 2 bases removed from V and 7 bases from J, the gap between germline ends came to 15 bases. Germline assignment: CDR1 MNHEY and CDR2 SVGEGT. In DNA, the CDR3 is TGTGCCAGCAGTTACGCTCGGTGGAGGGGAAATTCACCCCTCCACTTT. This sequence encodes CASSYARWRGNSPLHF.

The chain uses TRBV29-1 and TRBJ1-3; D might be TRBD1 (5 bases). The length of the CDR3 is 13 residues. CDR1 is SQVTM, CDR2 ANQGSEA, per germline. Trimming removed 3 bases at V and 0 bases at J, with 6 bases between. CDR3 sequence (DNA): TGCAGCGTTGAGCAGGGCTCTGGAAACACCATATATTTT. It specifies CSVEQGSGNTIYF. The full variable domain, its missing parts supplied by reference TRBV29-1 and TRBJ1-3, is SAVISQKPSRDICQRGTSLTIQCQVDSQVTMMFWYRQQPGQSLTLIATANQGSEATYESGFVIDKFPISRPNLTFSTLTVSNMSPEDSSIYLCSVEQGSGNTIYFGEGSWLTVV.

CDR3 sequence reads: CASSQGGNQPQHF. As DNA, the CDR3 is TGTGCCAGCAGCCAAGGGGGGAATCAGCCCCAGCATTTT. The gene calls are TRBV4-2 and TRBJ1-5, with TRBD1 as a possible D gene (5 bases). CDR1 is LGHNA, CDR2 YNFKEQ, per germline. The V and J ends lost 1 base and 4 bases respectively, with 5 bases between them. CDR3 length equals 13 residues.

The V call is TRBV19, the J call TRBJ2-7, with 9 bases fitting TRBD2. CDR1 is LNHDA, CDR2 SQIVND, per germline (reference sequence). Trimming at V came to 5 bases and at J to 1 base, leaving 9 bases not matched to a gene. The CDR3 length is 16 residues. CDR3 in amino acids: CASSPQGAGGSYEQYF. The CDR3 bases are TGTGCCAGTAGTCCCCAGGGCGCGGGAGGGTCCTACGAGCAGTACTTC. The full variable domain, with the rest looked up from reference TRBV19 and TRBJ2-7, is DGGITQSPKYLFRKEGQNVTLSCEQNLNHDAMYWYRQDPGQGLRLIYYSQIVNDFQKGDIAEGYSVSREKKESFPLTVTSAQKNPTAFYLCASSPQGAGGSYEQYFGPGTRLTVT.

This clone has a handful of counts. The CDR3 loop is CASTRSIPYEQYF. The DNA for the CDR3 is TGTGCCAGCACGAGGAGCATTCCCTACGAGCAGTACTTC. V and J are TRBV7-3 and TRBJ2-7; unclear D gene. This CDR3 is 13 amino acids long. CDR1 and CDR2 from the germline V gene are SGHTA and FQGTGA. Trimming removed 7 bases at V and 2 bases at J, with 12 bases between.

The rearrangement joins TRBV10-3 to TRBJ1-4; D call uncertain. Germline V lookup: CDR1 ENHRY, CDR2 SYGVKD. V lost 0 bases and J lost 7, with 9 bases in between. The CDR3 length is 14 residues. CDR3 sequence: CAISESGKGEKLFF. CDR3 bases: TGTGCCATCAGTGAGTCGGGGAAAGGTGAAAAACTGTTTTTT.

This clone was observed a single time. J is TRBJ2-2 and V is TRBV6-4; 7 bases are a match to TRBD1. CDR3 size: 18 residues. The junction had 19 bases not matched to a gene; V was cut back by 5 bases and J by 7 bases. Germline assignment: CDR1 MRHNA and CDR2 SNTAGT. CDR3 DNA: TGTGCCAGCAGTCCCCTTGGAGACAGGGAGTATGACATCGGGGAGCTGTTTTTT. It encodes CASSPLGDREYDIGELFF.

The CDR3 loop is CASSFRDPSVTYGGPLHF. As DNA, the CDR3 is TGTGCCAGCAGTTTCCGGGACCCTTCAGTAACATATGGGGGACCCCTCCACTTT. This sequence joins TRBV27 and TRBJ1-6; D may be TRBD1 (5 bases). Trimming removed 3 bases at V and 12 bases at J, with 27 bases between. Per the germline V gene, CDR1 is MNHEY and CDR2 is SMNVEV (reference sequence). The CDR3 loop spans 18 amino acids.

V and J are TRBV7-3 and TRBJ1-1; 7 bases match TRBD1. CDR1 is SGHTA and CDR2 is FQGTGA in the germline V gene. The CDR3 length is 14 residues. Unmatched junction bases numbered 4, after V lost 5 bases and J lost 1 base. The CDR3 nucleotides are TGTGCCAGCAGCCCAGGACAGGCGAACACTGAAGCTTTCTTT. This translates into CASSPGQANTEAFF.

This clone has just one count. The chain couples TRBV7-2 to TRBJ1-5, with D tentatively TRBD1 (6 bases). Looked up from germline, CDR1 is SGHTA and CDR2 is FQGNSA. The CDR3 is 15 residues long. The V end was cut by 2 bases, the J end by 6 bases, with 14 bases between. The DNA of the CDR3 is TGTGCCAGCAGCTTACACAGGGTCGAGGGTCAGCCCCAGCATTTT. The encoded protein is CASSLHRVEGQPQHF. Filled out from reference TRBV7-2 and TRBJ1-5, the complete variable domain reads GAGVSQSPSNKVTEKGKDVELRCDPISGHTALYWYRQSLGQGLEFLIYFQGNSAPDKSGLPSDRFSAERTGGSVSTLTIQRTQQEDSAVYLCASSLHRVEGQPQHFGDGTRLSIL.

CDR3 in amino acids: CASSSGGGNSPLHF. The CDR3 DNA follows: TGTGCCAGCAGCTCAGGCGGGGGGAATTCACCCCTCCACTTT. J is TRBJ1-6 and V is TRBV7-9, with D possibly matching TRBD1 (5 bases). The CDR3 extends over 14 amino acids. The germline CDR1 and CDR2 sequences are SEHNR and FQNEAQ (reference sequence). Trimming removed 4 bases at V and 7 bases at J, with 11 bases between.

The gene calls are TRBV19 and TRBJ2-2; TRBD1 aligns across 11 bases. The CDR3 length is 14 residues. Germline V gives CDR1 LNHDA, CDR2 SQIVND (reference sequence). J lost 6 bases, V lost 6 bases, and 3 bases had no gene match. The CDR3 loop is CASSTGQGAGELFF. In DNA form, the CDR3 reads TGTGCCAGTAGCACGGGACAGGGGGCCGGGGAGCTGTTTTTT.

In this sample, this clone turned up a few times. The V and J genes are TRBV7-2 and TRBJ2-1; D gene unclear. Germline CDR1 SGHTA, CDR2 FQGNSA. V lost 0 bases, J lost 5 bases, and 5 bases lay in between. The CDR3 consists of 13 residues. CDR3 amino acids: CASSLARNNEQFF. Written as DNA, the CDR3 is TGTGCCAGCAGCTTAGCCCGCAACAATGAGCAGTTCTTC.

The rearrangement links TRBV3-1 (or the pseudogene TRBV3-2) to TRBJ1-1, with a weak D call TRBD1 (5 bases). The V end was cut by 6 bases, the J end by 6 bases, with 29 bases between. Germline CDR1 reads LGHDT; CDR2 reads YNNKEL (reference sequence). This CDR3 region has 18 residues. The CDR3 coding sequence is TGTGCCAGCAGGACACGTATGACAGCCATGAAAATTTTTGCTGAAGCTTTCTTT. This encodes CASRTRMTAMKIFAEAFF.

This clone was observed once. The V call is TRBV11-2, the J call TRBJ2-3; weak D call: TRBD1 (6 bases). Germline CDR1 reads SGHAT; CDR2 reads FQNNGV. V was clipped by 8 bases and J by 2 bases, with 17 bases between them. The CDR3 sequence is 15 residues long. The DNA for the CDR3 is TGTGCCAGCGGAATACGACAGGCCACCACAGATACGCAGTATTTT. Residues: CASGIRQATTDTQYF.

The J gene is TRBJ2-7, the V gene TRBV7-8; D may be TRBD2 (5 bases). Trimming pared 7 bases from V and 7 bases from J, leaving 17 bases between. From germline, CDR1 is SGHVS and CDR2 FQNEAQ. This CDR3 region has 13 residues. CDR3 sequence reads: CASIPSPPGEQYF. CDR3 nucleotide sequence: TGTGCCAGCATCCCCTCTCCCCCGGGAGAGCAGTACTTC.

The rearrangement uses TRBV24-1 and TRBJ1-2; D is possibly TRBD1 (5 bases). The CDR3 is 11 amino acids. The ends were cut back, 7 bases at V and 7 bases at J, with 9 bases in the middle. Germline V gene data show CDR1 as KGHDR and CDR2 as SFDVKD. CDR3 sequence reads: CATRGRGGYTF. DNA of the CDR3: TGTGCCACCAGGGGAAGGGGTGGCTACACCTTC.

This chain connects TRBV6-2 or TRBV6-3 to TRBJ2-2, with TRBD2 as a possible D gene (6 bases). Between the trimmed V and J ends, which lost 5 bases and 0 bases, there was a span of 13 bases. The CDR3 has 16 amino acids. Germline CDR1 and CDR2: MNHEY and SVGEGT. DNA for the CDR3: TGTGCCAGCAGTCGCGGGACGCCAGCGAACACCGGGGAGCTGTTTTTT. Translation: CASSRGTPANTGELFF.

This rearrangement joins TRBV5-4 to TRBJ2-1, with 7 positions matching TRBD1. The CDR3 loop spans 15 amino acids. CDR1 is SGHNT, CDR2 YYREEE, per germline (reference sequence). Trimming removed 0 bases from V and 4 bases from J; junction bases left unmatched: 4. Written as DNA, the CDR3 is TGTGCCAGCAGCTTGGATCAGGGGGTATACAATGAGCAGTTCTTC. Translating it yields CASSLDQGVYNEQFF.

This clone was seen a single time. The J gene is TRBJ1-1, the V gene TRBV3-1 (or the pseudogene TRBV3-2); the D gene is possibly TRBD1 (5 bases). Germline assignment: CDR1 LGHDT and CDR2 YNNKEL (reference sequence). The CDR3 loop spans 13 amino acids. Between the trimmed V and J ends, which lost 6 bases and 9 bases, there was a span of 17 bases. The CDR3 region is CASSSSAGPKAFF. The CDR3 coding sequence is TGTGCCAGCAGTTCAAGCGCGGGGCCCAAAGCTTTCTTT.

The V call is TRBV4-3, the J call TRBJ1-1, with D unresolved. This CDR3 comprises 19 residues. CDR1 and CDR2 (germline): LGHNA, YSLEER. Trimming removed 0 bases at V and 3 bases at J, with 23 bases between. The CDR3 region is CASSQDPPLHGVSHTEAFF. CDR3 in DNA: TGCGCCAGCAGCCAAGATCCCCCCCTTCACGGGGTTTCGCACACTGAAGCTTTCTTT.